This TCR beta chain stems from a study of early T cells in non-severe SARS-CoV-2 infection. Study background: The sequenced material was bulk RNA from unsorted whole blood, and its chains were unpaired. Overall study findings and caveats: Matches to VDJdb favored anti-spike CD8 responses and missed private and CD4 specificities.

At least ten counts were recorded for this clonotype. Its cognate antigen is unknown. TCRdb reanalysed the 5' RACE reads using MiXCR and keeps one entry per CDR3 protein. The table lists 63,000 or so distinct CDR3 sequences, about 10% of them singletons. Per the germline V gene, CDR1 is SGHVS and CDR2 is FNYEAQ. Between the trimmed V and J ends, which lost 4 bases and 2 bases, there was a span of 14 bases. This CDR3 is 15 amino acids long. The V and J genes are TRBV7-6 and TRBJ1-2; D is uncertain. This clonotype was sampled from an adult who was a healthcare worker with PCR-confirmed SARS-CoV-2 infection or an uninfected control (not recorded which). The material sequenced was whole blood, taken at baseline. The CDR3 DNA follows: TGTGCCAGCAGCTCCGGGCCAACTATAAACTATGGCTACACCTTC. It encodes CASSSGPTINYGYTF.